This T cell receptor (beta chain) came from a study of T cell repertoires in cytomegalovirus infection. For the study at large: CMV epitopes that were recently identified and HLA-C-restricted were used alongside well-studied HLA-B-restricted ones. From public TCR beta signatures came an indication of both CMV infection and matching HLA type. Study observations and caveats: Summed frequency of public TCR beta families distinguished CMV carriers with the relevant HLA. HLA-C-restricted CMV-specific TCR beta clonotypes prevailed in the ex vivo response.

TCRdb redid the calling of the reads with MiXCR, one entry per CDR3 protein. The table has 550,000 to 850,000 distinct CDR3 sequences, around 32% seen once. Germline V CDR1 and CDR2: SGHAT, FQNNGV. The ends were cut back, 4 bases at V and 5 bases at J, with 20 bases in the middle. The CDR3 runs to 16 residues. On this clonotype itself: Its antigen is not identified.

This sequence joins TRBV11-2 and TRBJ2-5; a possible D gene is TRBD1 (5 bases). The sequenced sample was cultured PBMCs, obtained from culture after CMV antigen stimulation. The sequence was obtained from a human donor in good health (CMV status not recorded). Some clones in this sample may be carry-over from other donors' samples. Here the CDR3 reads CASSSLSSVGRETQYF. The DNA for the CDR3 is TGTGCCAGCAGCTCCCTCTCCTCCGTGGGGCGGGAGACCCAGTACTTC.